Below are 27 T cell receptor beta chains sequenced from a single sample in a study of blood T cells in healthy people across ages. A J-beta primer mix and a sample-barcoded 5' primer were used in a second PCR of roughly 7 to 12 cycles. TCRdb ran MiXCR on the 5' RACE reads and lists one entry per CDR3 protein. The profile shows about 620,000 distinct CDR3 sequences, roughly half of them singletons. The sequenced sample was blood. The receptor source for this set is a woman older than 75 in good health.

This sequence joins TRBV7-3 and TRBJ1-2; weak D call: TRBD1 (5 bases). CDR3 length: 23 residues. V lost 2 bases to trimming and J lost 0 bases, with 34 bases between them. Per germline, CDR1 SGHTA and CDR2 FQGTGA. CDR3 coding DNA: TGTGCCAGCAGCTTATTCCCCCCCCTCGGGGACTTGGGAGTTTTGGCCTCTAACTATGGCTACACCTTC. Protein sequence: CASSLFPPLGDLGVLASNYGYTF.

The chain links TRBV21-1 to TRBJ1-2; the DNA was not compared with TRBD1, the D call given in the table. TRBV21-1 corresponds to a pseudogene. This CDR3 is 16 amino acids long. The CDR3 protein is CASSMPRGQSIGGHTF. The CDR3, as DNA: TGTGCCAGCAGCATGCCCCGGGGCCAGTCAATCGGTGGCCACACCTTC.

This clonotype was observed a single time. This rearrangement joins TRBV15 to TRBJ2-4, with TRBD1 identical over 12 bases. The CDR3 loop spans 22 amino acids. Germline CDR1 reads LNHNV; CDR2 reads YYDKDF (reference sequence). Trimming took 1 base from V and 0 from J; bases not matched to a gene: 16. CDR3 nucleotide sequence: TGTGCCACCAGCAGAGGGAGGTCCAGGGGACAGGGGGCTAATCTAGCCAAAAACATTCAGTACTTC. Protein: CATSRGRSRGQGANLAKNIQYF.

The chain employs TRBV6-5 and TRBJ1-2, with unresolved D. The CDR3 contains 15 residues. The germline V and J ends were trimmed by 5 bases and 0 bases, with 13 bases remaining between them. Germline CDR1 is MNHEY and CDR2 is SVGAGI. The CDR3 loop reads CASSRPGGTNYGYTF. CDR3 in DNA: TGTGCCAGCAGTCGCCCAGGAGGGACTAACTATGGCTACACCTTC.

This chain joins TRBV29-1 and TRBJ1-2; TRBD1 matches 9 bases. V lost 7 bases and J lost 6; bases outside the gene matches: 9. This CDR3 comprises 13 residues. Germline CDR1 reads SQVTM; CDR2 reads ANQGSEA. CDR3 sequence (DNA): TGCAGCGGCGAAAGGGACAGGGAAAATGGCTACACCTTC. This sequence encodes CSGERDRENGYTF.

The chain uses TRBV7-2 and TRBJ2-2; D is tentatively TRBD1 or TRBD2 (6 bases each). CDR3 length: 17 amino acids. Germline lookup yields CDR1 SGHTA and CDR2 FQGNSA. Trimming stripped 5 bases from V and 2 bases from J, with 18 bases between. Here the CDR3 DNA reads TGTGCCAGCAGCCGCGGGGCAGGGGTCTCTAACACCGGGGAGCTGTTTTTT. This sequence encodes CASSRGAGVSNTGELFF.

The chain carries TRBV27 and TRBJ1-1, with unresolved D. The germline V and J ends were trimmed by 4 bases and 1 base, with 13 bases remaining between them. CDR1 is MNHEY, CDR2 SMNVEV, per germline (reference sequence). The CDR3 length is 15 residues. This chain's CDR3 is CASSYLSRGNTEAFF. The CDR3 coding sequence is TGTGCCAGCAGTTATCTTAGCCGGGGGAACACTGAAGCTTTCTTT.

This rearrangement joins TRBV11-2 to TRBJ1-1; possible D gene TRBD1, 5 bases. V was shortened by 6 bases and J by 3 bases, with 17 bases between the two germline ends. This CDR3 comprises 15 residues. The germline V gene encodes CDR1 SGHAT and CDR2 FQNNGV. In DNA form, the CDR3 reads TGTGCCAGCAGATTGGGTACCGGACAACACACTGAAGCTTTCTTT. Residues: CASRLGTGQHTEAFF.

This clonotype was counted ten times or more. This rearrangement joins TRBV6-5 to TRBJ2-7; weak D call: TRBD2 (6 bases). The V and J ends lost 0 bases and 7 bases respectively, with 13 bases between them. The CDR3 has 14 amino acids. Germline V gene sequence: CDR1 MNHEY, CDR2 SVGAGI. Here the CDR3 DNA reads TGTGCCAGCAGTTACTCGATAGGGAGGAGGGAGCAGTACTTC. It specifies CASSYSIGRREQYF.

The rearrangement links TRBV5-1 to TRBJ2-1; 11 bases match TRBD2. Germline CDR1 is SGHRS and CDR2 is YFSETQ. Trimming removed 0 bases from V and 11 bases from J; junction bases left unmatched: 16. The CDR3 covers 18 residues. DNA of the CDR3: TGCGCCAGCAGCTTGGCCAGCGGGGCTAGCGGGGGGCAGTGGAAGCAGTTCTTC. Amino acid sequence: CASSLASGASGGQWKQFF.

For this clonotype: A clone one base away is much larger, so this may be a read error. The chain has TRBV3-1 and TRBJ2-3; TRBD2 matches at 13 bases. The CDR3 sequence is 15 residues long. Trimming cost V 4 bases and J 11 bases; bases outside gene matches: 9. CDR1 LGHDT and CDR2 YNNKEL come from the germline V gene (reference sequence). This CDR3 is CASSLGLAGVGMQYF. In DNA, the CDR3 is TGTGCCAGCAGCCTTGGACTAGCGGGAGTTGGTATGCAGTATTTT.

This clonotype was observed a handful of times. The chain couples TRBV28 to TRBJ2-5, with unresolved D. Trimming pared 5 bases from V and 6 bases from J, leaving 13 bases between. This CDR3 region has 13 residues. CDR1 and CDR2 (germline): MDHEN, SYDVKM. CDR3 residues: CASSAGPHQTQYF. The CDR3 DNA follows: TGTGCCAGCAGTGCAGGCCCTCACCAGACCCAGTACTTC.

V is TRBV29-1 and J is TRBJ2-3; 7 bases align to TRBD2. Germline V CDR1 and CDR2: SQVTM, ANQGSEA. The V gene end was trimmed by 5 bases and the J gene end by 5 bases; junction bases not matched to a gene: 19. The CDR3 consists of 17 residues. The CDR3 spells CSVSRSGRGSYKDTQYF. The DNA for the CDR3 is TGCAGCGTTTCCCGATCAGGTCGCGGGAGCTATAAAGATACGCAGTATTTT.

This clonotype was counted between two and nine times. This chain links TRBV5-1 with TRBJ2-3; TRBD1 might be the D (5 bases). The CDR3 loop spans 12 amino acids. Between the trimmed V and J ends, which lost 4 bases and 5 bases, there was a span of 8 bases. Germline V CDR1 and CDR2: SGHRS, YFSETQ. This chain's CDR3 is CASSTDKDTQYF. DNA for the CDR3: TGCGCCAGCAGCACGGACAAAGATACGCAGTATTTT.

The chain combines TRBV20-1 with TRBJ1-1; D is uncertain. CDR1 and CDR2 (germline): DFQATT, SNEGSKA (reference sequence). This CDR3 has 14 residues. V was shortened by 3 bases and J by 0 bases, with 11 bases between the two germline ends. This CDR3 reads CSASTRTLNTEAFF. CDR3 coding DNA: TGCAGTGCTAGCACCAGGACTCTGAACACTGAAGCTTTCTTT.

This sequence joins TRBV7-8 and TRBJ2-1, with 10 bases fitting TRBD2. The CDR3 loop spans 15 amino acids. CDR1 and CDR2 from the germline V gene are SGHVS and FQNEAQ. V lost 4 bases and J lost 10; bases outside the gene matches: 10. CDR3 DNA sequence: TGTGCCAGCAGCTCGGCTAGCGGGGGCGTCAGGGAGCAGTTCTTC. It codes for CASSSASGGVREQFF.

The table lists this clonotype with a few counts. This chain connects TRBV25-1 to TRBJ1-2; TRBD1 is a possible D gene (5 bases). The CDR3 loop spans 12 amino acids. Trimming shortened V by 4 bases and J by 6 bases, and 9 bases separated the two germline ends. Germline V gene lookup returns CDR1 MGHDK and CDR2 SYGVNS. The CDR3 here is CASSGGADGYTF. The DNA of the CDR3 is TGTGCCAGCAGTGGTGGGGCGGATGGCTACACCTTC.

In the case of this clonotype: A single base separates this from a much larger clone, so it may be a read error. This chain joins TRBV12-3 or TRBV12-4 and TRBJ2-3, with D perhaps TRBD1 (5 bases). V was cut by 10 bases and J by 6 bases, with 17 bases left in between. This CDR3 has 13 amino acids. CDR3 bases: TGTGCCACCCGGTACCAGGGTACGGATACGCAGTATTTT. Encoded protein: CATRYQGTDTQYF.

The chain joins TRBV4-3 to TRBJ1-4; D is unclear. The germline gives CDR1 LGHNA, CDR2 YSLEER. CDR3 length: 16 residues. V dropped 0 bases and J dropped 5 bases, with 13 bases sitting between them. The CDR3 is CASSQDLSVGNEKLFF. DNA for the CDR3: TGCGCCAGCAGCCAAGATCTCTCGGTGGGGAATGAAAAACTGTTTTTT.

As concerns this clonotype: A much larger clone lies a single base off, so this may be a read error. V and J are TRBV4-1 and TRBJ2-1, with TRBD2 identical over 10 bases. The CDR3 spans 16 residues. After removal of 3 bases from V and 10 bases from J, the junction contained 12 bases not matched to a gene. Germline V CDR1 and CDR2: MGHRA, YSYEKL. The CDR3 coding sequence is TGCGCCAGCAGCCAGGGGCTAGCGGGAGTCTTTGTGGAGCAGTTCTTC. As protein: CASSQGLAGVFVEQFF.

This clonotype has only one observation. A much larger clone differs from this one at a single base, so this may be a read error. The chain has TRBV24-1 and TRBJ2-5; D remains ambiguous. Germline V lookup: CDR1 KGHDR, CDR2 SFDVKD. The CDR3 has 13 amino acids. The CDR3 nucleotides are TGTGCCGCCAGTGATTTCCTACAAGAGACCCAGTACTTC. Translating gives CAASDFLQETQYF.

This clonotype was seen many times. The chain carries TRBV20-1 and TRBJ1-1; no clear D gene. Trimming removed 6 bases from V and 0 bases from J, with 11 bases in between. Germline V lookup: CDR1 DFQATT, CDR2 SNEGSKA (reference sequence). This CDR3 has 13 residues. CDR3 sequence reads: CSALRAVNTEAFF. CDR3 sequence (DNA): TGCAGTGCCCTGAGGGCTGTGAACACTGAAGCTTTCTTT.

This clonotype was counted ten times or more. The chain carries TRBV2 and TRBJ2-7, with 10 bases fitting TRBD1. This CDR3 spans 14 amino acids. The V segment lost 7 bases and the J segment 4 bases; nucleotides outside the gene matches: 7. Germline V lookup: CDR1 SNHLY, CDR2 FYNNEI. The CDR3 region has the DNA TGTGCCAGCATTCTGACAGGGGGCAGTTACGAGCAGTACTTC. Protein sequence: CASILTGGSYEQYF.

A remark on this clonotype: With a much larger clone just one base away, this may be a read error. The chain has TRBV18 and TRBJ2-1; D is undetermined. The last part of the DNA fits TRBJ2-7 better; the J call may be wrong. This CDR3 has 17 residues. Germline assignment: CDR1 KGHSH and CDR2 LQKENI. The CDR3 DNA reads as TGTGCCAGCTCACCACCTGTCGGGTTCGGTTCCTACAATGAGCAGTACTTC. As protein: CASSPPVGFGSYNEQYF.

The J gene is TRBJ2-3, the V gene TRBV12-5; D is uncertain. Trimming removed 7 bases from V and 2 bases from J, with 13 bases in between. The CDR3 sequence is 14 residues long. Germline V gene lookup returns CDR1 LGHNT and CDR2 FRNRAP. CDR3 nucleotides: TGTGCTAGTGCCCCGCCGGCTTCCACAGATACGCAGTATTTT. Amino acids: CASAPPASTDTQYF.

This sequence joins TRBV20-1 and TRBJ2-5; the match to TRBD1 covers 7 bases. The V gene's germline CDR1 is DFQATT and CDR2 SNEGSKA (reference sequence). The J segment lost 4 bases and the V segment lost 4 bases, leaving 12 bases of the junction unmatched. This CDR3 is built from 15 residues. Here the CDR3 reads CSANLGTRGLETQYF. CDR3 DNA: TGCAGTGCTAACTTGGGGACGAGGGGGCTAGAGACCCAGTACTTC.

On this clonotype: Possible read error: a much larger clone is one base away. The rearrangement links TRBV24-1 to TRBJ2-1; 7 positions agree with TRBD1. This CDR3 region has 15 residues. Germline assignment: CDR1 KGHDR and CDR2 SFDVKD. CDR3 DNA: TGTGCCACGGCTCAAAAGGGGGCGAGGTACAGTGAGCAGTTCTTC. Its translation: CATAQKGARYSEQFF.